This TCR beta chain came from a study of beta chain features in type 1 diabetes. Across the whole study: The study found patients and healthy donors alike in age, gender and cell yields.

Based on CD45RO/CCR7/CD25/CD127/CD95/CD27, CD4+ regulatory, stem cell-like memory, naive and central memory cells were sorted. Sequenced material consisted of expressed TCRB transcripts (all of the isolated RNA was reverse transcribed). Sequenced by immunoSEQ multiplex PCR; TCRdb stores in-frame clones only, minus some. The repertoire has over 200,000 clones, roughly 11% of them found once; the top ten carry around 0.017%. General observations from the study: Shorter TCRB CDR3s, moderately but significantly so, were found in Type 1 diabetes patients in all four CD4+ subsets.

This clone has more than one count but fewer than ten. Its specificity is unknown. The V gene's germline CDR1 is SGHNT and CDR2 YYREEE (reference sequence). V shed 0 bases and J shed 4 bases, with 13 bases lying between them. The CDR3 spans 15 residues. The specimen was naive CD4+ T cells from blood. This rearrangement joins TRBV5-4 to TRBJ1-2; D remains unclear. This receptor was obtained from a man under 40 with type 1 diabetes. The CDR3 loop reads CASSLGTDLLYGYTF. The CDR3 region has the DNA TGTGCCAGCAGCTTGGGTACAGACCTTCTCTATGGCTACACCTTC.